This TCR beta chain was recovered during a study of T-cell memory formation after mild COVID-19. General study results and limits: That cross-reactive memory joined was suggested by some responding clones appearing in pre-infection memory.

TCRdb reprocessed the 5' RACE reads via MiXCR and lists one record per CDR3 protein. The table records roughly 600,000 distinct CDR3 sequences, about 20% of them present only once. Note on this clonotype: Its antigen is not known.

CDR3 size: 15 residues. Germline V CDR1 and CDR2: MNHEY, SMNVEV (reference sequence). The trim removed 8 bases at V and 2 bases at J, leaving 9 bases unmatched. The sequence derives from an adult woman who had mild COVID-19 (a few samples of this study predate the infection). Cell type and time point are not known. The V call is TRBV27, the J call TRBJ1-5; 7 bases fit TRBD1. Material: PBMCs or a T cell subset sorted from them (not recorded which). This chain's CDR3 is CASSGGLSGNQPQHF. The CDR3 DNA follows: TGTGCCAGCTCAGGGGGGTTGAGTGGCAATCAGCCCCAGCATTTT.